The 2 T cell receptor beta chains given below trace back to one sample, sequenced in a study of blood T cells in healthy people across ages. Primed by a sample-barcoded 5' primer and a J-beta primer mix, a second PCR proceeded for 7 to 11 cycles. TCRdb reprocessed the 5' RACE reads with MiXCR, giving one entry per CDR3 protein. The sample carries around 520,000 distinct CDR3 sequences, around 27% recorded once. This sample also appeared in a second study, on T cells of mothers and their children.

Sequencing used blood. The receptors shown here come from a boy aged 2 to 10 in good health.

The gene calls are TRBV21-1 and TRBJ2-7; TRBD1, the table's D call, lacks a check against the DNA. TRBV21-1 is a pseudogene locus. This CDR3 has 18 amino acids. CDR3 amino acids: CASSKEYKQRDNSYEQYF. The CDR3 DNA reads TGTGCCAGCAGCAAAGAATACAAGCAAAGGGACAACTCCTACGAGCAGTACTTC.

The J gene is TRBJ1-1, the V gene TRBV5-1; weak D call: TRBD1 (6 bases). The CDR3 is made up of 14 amino acids. V dropped 4 bases and J dropped 1 base, with 11 bases sitting between them. Germline V CDR1 and CDR2: SGHRS, YFSETQ. The CDR3 nucleotides are TGCGCCAGCAGCGCTGGACAGCCGAACACTGAAGCTTTCTTT. Protein product: CASSAGQPNTEAFF.